Below, 2 T cell receptor beta chains from the same sample are listed, as sequenced in a study of blood T cell repertoires in COVID-19. TCRdb keeps only in-frame clones here, not all; method: immunoSEQ multiplex PCR. This sample carries 150,000 to 200,000 clones, 82% of them seen once, and the ten largest clones take 6.9%. The sample taken for sequencing was peripheral blood. The receptors originated from a human donor with acute or convalescent COVID-19. The donor label of this sample is uncertain.

This clone showed up just a few times. The chain joins TRBV6-5 to TRBJ2-7, with 7 bases lining up with TRBD1. The trim removed 4 bases at V and 5 bases at J, leaving 5 bases unmatched. Germline V gene sequence: CDR1 MNHEY, CDR2 SVGAGI. The CDR3 covers 13 residues. In DNA, the CDR3 is TGTGCCAGCAGTTCACAGGGGATTGACGAGCAGTACTTC. It yields the protein CASSSQGIDEQYF.

This chain links TRBV27 with TRBJ2-7; 10 nucleotides match TRBD1. Germline V CDR1 and CDR2: MNHEY, SMNVEV (reference sequence). CDR3 size: 15 residues. V dropped 3 bases and J dropped 2; count of bases not matched to a gene: 4. The CDR3 bases are TGTGCCAGCAGTTTTGGGACAGGGGAGCCCTACGAGCAGTACTTC. It specifies CASSFGTGEPYEQYF.